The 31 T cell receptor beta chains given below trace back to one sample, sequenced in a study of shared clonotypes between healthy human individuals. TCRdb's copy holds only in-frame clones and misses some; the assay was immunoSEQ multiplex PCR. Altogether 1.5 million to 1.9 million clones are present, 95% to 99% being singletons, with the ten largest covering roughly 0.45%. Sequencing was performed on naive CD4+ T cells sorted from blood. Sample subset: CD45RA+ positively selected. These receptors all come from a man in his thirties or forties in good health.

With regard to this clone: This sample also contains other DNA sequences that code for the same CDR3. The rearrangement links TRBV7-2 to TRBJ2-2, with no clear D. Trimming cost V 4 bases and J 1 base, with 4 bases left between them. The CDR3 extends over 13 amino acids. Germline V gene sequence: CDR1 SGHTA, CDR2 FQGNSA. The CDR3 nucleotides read TGTGCCAGCAGCTCCAGGAACACCGGGGAGCTGTTTTTT. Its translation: CASSSRNTGELFF.

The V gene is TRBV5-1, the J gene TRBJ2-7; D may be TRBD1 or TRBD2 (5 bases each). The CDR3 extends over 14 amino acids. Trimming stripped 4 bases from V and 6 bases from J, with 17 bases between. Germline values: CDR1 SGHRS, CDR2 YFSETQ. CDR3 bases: TGCGCCAGCAGCGCCGACTGGGGGTCTGGCGAGCAGTACTTC. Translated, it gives CASSADWGSGEQYF.

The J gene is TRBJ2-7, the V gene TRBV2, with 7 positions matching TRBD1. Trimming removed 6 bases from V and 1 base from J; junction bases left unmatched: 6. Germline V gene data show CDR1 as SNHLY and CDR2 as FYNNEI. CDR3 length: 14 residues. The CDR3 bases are TGTGCCAGCAGAGGGACAGACCTTTCCTACGAGCAGTACTTC. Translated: CASRGTDLSYEQYF.

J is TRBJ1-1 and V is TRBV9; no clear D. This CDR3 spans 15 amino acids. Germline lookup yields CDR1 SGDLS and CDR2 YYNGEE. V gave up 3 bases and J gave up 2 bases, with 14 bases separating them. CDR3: CASSGRGINNTEAFF. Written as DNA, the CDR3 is TGTGCCAGCAGCGGCCGCGGGATAAATAACACTGAAGCTTTCTTT.

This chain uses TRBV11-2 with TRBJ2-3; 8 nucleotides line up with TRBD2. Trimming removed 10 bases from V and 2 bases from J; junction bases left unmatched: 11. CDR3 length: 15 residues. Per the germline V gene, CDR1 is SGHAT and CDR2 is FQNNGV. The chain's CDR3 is CATVPSGSTTDTQYF. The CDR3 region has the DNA TGTGCCACCGTCCCCAGCGGGAGTACCACAGATACGCAGTATTTT.

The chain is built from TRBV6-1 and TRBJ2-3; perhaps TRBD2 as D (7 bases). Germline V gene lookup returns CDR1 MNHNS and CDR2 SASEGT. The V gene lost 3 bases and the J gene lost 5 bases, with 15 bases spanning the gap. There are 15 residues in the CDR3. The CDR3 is CASSEGGPYGDTQYF. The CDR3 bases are TGTGCCAGCAGTGAGGGGGGGCCCTACGGAGATACGCAGTATTTT.

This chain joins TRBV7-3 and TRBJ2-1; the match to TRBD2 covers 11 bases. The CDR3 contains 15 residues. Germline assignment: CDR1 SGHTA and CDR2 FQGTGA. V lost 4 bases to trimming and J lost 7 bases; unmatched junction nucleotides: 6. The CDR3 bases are TGTGCCAGCAGCTACGGGACTAGCGGCGGGAATGAGCAGTTCTTC. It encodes CASSYGTSGGNEQFF.

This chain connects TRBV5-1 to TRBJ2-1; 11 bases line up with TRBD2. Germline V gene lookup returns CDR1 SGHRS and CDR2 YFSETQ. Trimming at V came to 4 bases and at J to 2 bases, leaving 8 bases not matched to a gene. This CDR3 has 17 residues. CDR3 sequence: CASSPLASGGTYNEQFF. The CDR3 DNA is TGCGCCAGCAGCCCCCTTGCTAGCGGGGGGACCTACAATGAGCAGTTCTTC.

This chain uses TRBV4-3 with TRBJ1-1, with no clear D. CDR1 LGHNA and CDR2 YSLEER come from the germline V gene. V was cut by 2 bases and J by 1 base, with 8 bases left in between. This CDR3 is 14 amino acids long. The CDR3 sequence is CASSQKWGNTEAFF. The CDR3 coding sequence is TGCGCCAGCAGCCAAAAGTGGGGGAACACTGAAGCTTTCTTT.

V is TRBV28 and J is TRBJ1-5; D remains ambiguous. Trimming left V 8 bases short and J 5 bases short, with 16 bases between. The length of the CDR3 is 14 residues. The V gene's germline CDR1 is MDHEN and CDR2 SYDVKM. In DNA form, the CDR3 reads TGTGCCAGCTACCCCGTGGGGTTTGATCAGCCCCAGCATTTT. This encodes CASYPVGFDQPQHF.

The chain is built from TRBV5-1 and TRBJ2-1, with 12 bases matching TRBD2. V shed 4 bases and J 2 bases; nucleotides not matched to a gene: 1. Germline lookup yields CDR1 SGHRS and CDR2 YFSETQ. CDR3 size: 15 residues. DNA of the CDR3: TGCGCCAGCAGCCGACTAGCGGGGGCCTACAATGAGCAGTTCTTC. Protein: CASSRLAGAYNEQFF.

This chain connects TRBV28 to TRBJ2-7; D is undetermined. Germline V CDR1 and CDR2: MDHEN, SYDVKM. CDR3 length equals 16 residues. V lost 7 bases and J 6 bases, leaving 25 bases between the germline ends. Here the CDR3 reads CASTPYPPTISGEQYF. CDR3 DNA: TGTGCCAGCACTCCCTACCCCCCTACAATCTCGGGCGAGCAGTACTTC. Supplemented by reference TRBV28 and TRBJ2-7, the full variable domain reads DVKVTQSSRYLVKRTGEKVFLECVQDMDHENMFWYRQDPGLGLRLIYFSYDVKMKEKGDIPEGYSVSREKKERFSLILESASTNQTSMYLCASTPYPPTISGEQYFGPGTRLTVT.

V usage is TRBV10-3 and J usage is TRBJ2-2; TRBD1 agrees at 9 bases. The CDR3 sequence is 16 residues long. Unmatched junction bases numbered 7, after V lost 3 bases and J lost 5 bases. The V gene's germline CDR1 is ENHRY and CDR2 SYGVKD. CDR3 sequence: CAISDPGTGRTGELFF. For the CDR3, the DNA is TGTGCCATCAGTGATCCCGGGACAGGGCGGACCGGGGAGCTGTTTTTT.

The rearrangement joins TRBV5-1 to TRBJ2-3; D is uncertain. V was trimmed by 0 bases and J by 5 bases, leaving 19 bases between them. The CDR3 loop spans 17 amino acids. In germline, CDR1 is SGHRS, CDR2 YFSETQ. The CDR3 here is CASSLGAVPQTIDTQYF. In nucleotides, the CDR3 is TGCGCCAGCAGCTTGGGGGCGGTACCCCAAACAATAGATACGCAGTATTTT. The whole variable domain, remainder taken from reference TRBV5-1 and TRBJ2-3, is KAGVTQTPRYLIKTRGQQVTLSCSPISGHRSVSWYQQTPGQGLQFLFEYFSETQRNKGNFPGRFSGRQFSNSRSEMNVSTLELGDSALYLCASSLGAVPQTIDTQYFGPGTRLTVL.

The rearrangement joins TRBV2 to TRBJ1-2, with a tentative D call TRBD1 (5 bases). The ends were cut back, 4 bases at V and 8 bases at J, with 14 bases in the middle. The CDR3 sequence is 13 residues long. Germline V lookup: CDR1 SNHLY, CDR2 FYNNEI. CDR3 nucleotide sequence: TGTGCCAGCAGTGGAGGACATCAACGAGGCTACACCTTC. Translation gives CASSGGHQRGYTF. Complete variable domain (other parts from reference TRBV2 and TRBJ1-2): EPEVTQTPSHQVTQMGQEVILRCVPISNHLYFYWYRQILGQKVEFLVSFYNNEISEKSEIFDDQFSVERPDGSNFTLKIRSTKLEDSAMYFCASSGGHQRGYTFGSGTRLTVV.

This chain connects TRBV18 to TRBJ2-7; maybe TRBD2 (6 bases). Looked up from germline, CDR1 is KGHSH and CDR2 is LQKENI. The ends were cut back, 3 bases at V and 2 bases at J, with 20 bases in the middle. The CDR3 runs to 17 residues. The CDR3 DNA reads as TGTGCCAGCTCACCTAATCAACCGGGACTTCAACCCTACGAGCAGTACTTC. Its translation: CASSPNQPGLQPYEQYF.

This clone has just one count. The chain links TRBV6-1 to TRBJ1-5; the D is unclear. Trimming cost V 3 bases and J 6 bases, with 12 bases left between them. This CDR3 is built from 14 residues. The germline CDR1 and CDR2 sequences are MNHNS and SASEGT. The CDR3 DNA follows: TGTGCCAGCAGTGATTATCGACGAGGTCAGCCCCAGCATTTT. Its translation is CASSDYRRGQPQHF.

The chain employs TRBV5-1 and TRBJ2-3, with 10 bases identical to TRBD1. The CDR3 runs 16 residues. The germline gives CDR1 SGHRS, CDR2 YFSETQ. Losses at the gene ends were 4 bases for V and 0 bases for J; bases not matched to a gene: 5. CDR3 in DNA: TGCGCCAGCAGCGGCCGGACAGGGGGGAGCACAGATACGCAGTATTTT. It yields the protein CASSGRTGGSTDTQYF.

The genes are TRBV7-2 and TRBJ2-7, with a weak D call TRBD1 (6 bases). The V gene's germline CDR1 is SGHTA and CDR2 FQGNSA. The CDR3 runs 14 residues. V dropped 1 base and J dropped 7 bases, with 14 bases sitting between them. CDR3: CASSLVQGLREQYF. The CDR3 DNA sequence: TGTGCCAGCAGCTTAGTGCAGGGGTTGCGAGAGCAGTACTTC.

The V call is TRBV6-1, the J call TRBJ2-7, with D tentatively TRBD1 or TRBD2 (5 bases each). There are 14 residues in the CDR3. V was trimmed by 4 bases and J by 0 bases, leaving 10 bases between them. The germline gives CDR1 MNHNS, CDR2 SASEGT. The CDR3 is CASSAWDGSYEQYF. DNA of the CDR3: TGTGCCAGCAGTGCTTGGGACGGCTCCTACGAGCAGTACTTC.

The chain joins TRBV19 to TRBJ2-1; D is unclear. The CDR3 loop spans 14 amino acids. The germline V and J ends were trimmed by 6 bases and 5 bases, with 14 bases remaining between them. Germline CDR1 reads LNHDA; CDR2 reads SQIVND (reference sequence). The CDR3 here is CASRSQATNNEQFF. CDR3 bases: TGTGCCAGTAGATCCCAGGCTACGAACAATGAGCAGTTCTTC.

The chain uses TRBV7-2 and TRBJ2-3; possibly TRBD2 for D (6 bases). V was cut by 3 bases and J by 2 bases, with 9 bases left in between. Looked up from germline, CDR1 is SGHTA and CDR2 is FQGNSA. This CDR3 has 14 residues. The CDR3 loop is CASSFGGNTDTQYF. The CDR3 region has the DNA TGTGCCAGCAGCTTTGGAGGGAACACAGATACGCAGTATTTT.

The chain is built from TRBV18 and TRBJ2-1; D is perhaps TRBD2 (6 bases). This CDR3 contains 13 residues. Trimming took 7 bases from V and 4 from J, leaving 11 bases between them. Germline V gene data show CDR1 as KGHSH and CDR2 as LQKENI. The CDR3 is CASLTSRYNEQFF. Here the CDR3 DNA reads TGTGCCAGCTTAACTAGCAGATACAATGAGCAGTTCTTC.

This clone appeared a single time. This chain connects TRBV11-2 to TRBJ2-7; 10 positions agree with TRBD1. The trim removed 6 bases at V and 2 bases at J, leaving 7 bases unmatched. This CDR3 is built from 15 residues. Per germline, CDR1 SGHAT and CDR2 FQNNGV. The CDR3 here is CASRLVGTGAYEQYF. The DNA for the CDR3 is TGTGCCAGCAGACTAGTTGGGACAGGGGCCTACGAGCAGTACTTC.

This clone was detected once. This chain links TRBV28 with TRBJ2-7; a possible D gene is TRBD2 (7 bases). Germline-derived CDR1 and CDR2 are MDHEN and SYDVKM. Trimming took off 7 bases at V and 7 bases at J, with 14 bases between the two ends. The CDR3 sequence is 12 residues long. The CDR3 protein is CASMAGAREQYF. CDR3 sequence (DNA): TGTGCCAGCATGGCGGGGGCGAGAGAGCAGTACTTC.

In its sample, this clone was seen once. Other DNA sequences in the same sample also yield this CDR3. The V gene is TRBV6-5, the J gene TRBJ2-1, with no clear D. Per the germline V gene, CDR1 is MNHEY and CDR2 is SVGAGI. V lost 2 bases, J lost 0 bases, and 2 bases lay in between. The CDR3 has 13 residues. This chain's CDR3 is CASSYTSYNEQFF. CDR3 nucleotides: TGTGCCAGCAGTTACACCTCCTACAATGAGCAGTTCTTC.

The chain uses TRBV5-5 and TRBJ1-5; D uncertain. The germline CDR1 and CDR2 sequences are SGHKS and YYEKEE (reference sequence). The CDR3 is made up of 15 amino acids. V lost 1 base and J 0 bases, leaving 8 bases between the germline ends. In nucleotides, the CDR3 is TGTGCCAGCAGCTTGACCGGGAATAGCAATCAGCCCCAGCATTTT. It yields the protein CASSLTGNSNQPQHF.

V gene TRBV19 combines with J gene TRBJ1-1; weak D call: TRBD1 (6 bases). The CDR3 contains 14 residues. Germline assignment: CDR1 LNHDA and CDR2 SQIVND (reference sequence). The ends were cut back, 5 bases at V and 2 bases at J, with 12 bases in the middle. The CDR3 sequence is CASSVGQTNTEAFF. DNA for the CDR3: TGTGCCAGTAGTGTCGGACAGACCAACACTGAAGCTTTCTTT. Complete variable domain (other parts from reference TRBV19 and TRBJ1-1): DGGITQSPKYLFRKEGQNVTLSCEQNLNHDAMYWYRQDPGQGLRLIYYSQIVNDFQKGDIAEGYSVSREKKESFPLTVTSAQKNPTAFYLCASSVGQTNTEAFFGQGTRLTVV.

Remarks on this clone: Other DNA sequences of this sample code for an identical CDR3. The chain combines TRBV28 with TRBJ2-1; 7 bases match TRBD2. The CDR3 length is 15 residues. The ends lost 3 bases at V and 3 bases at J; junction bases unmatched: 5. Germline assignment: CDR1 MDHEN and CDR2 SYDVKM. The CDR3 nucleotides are TGTGCCAGCAGTTTGGACCAGCGGGACTACAATGAGCAGTTCTTC. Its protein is CASSLDQRDYNEQFF.

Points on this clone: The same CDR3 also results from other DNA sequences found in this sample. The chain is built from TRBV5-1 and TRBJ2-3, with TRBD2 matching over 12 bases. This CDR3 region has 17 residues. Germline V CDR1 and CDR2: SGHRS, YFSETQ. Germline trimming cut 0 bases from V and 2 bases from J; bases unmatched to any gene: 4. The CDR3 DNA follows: TGCGCCAGCAGCTTGGGACTAGCGGGGGCCTCCACAGATACGCAGTATTTT. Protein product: CASSLGLAGASTDTQYF.

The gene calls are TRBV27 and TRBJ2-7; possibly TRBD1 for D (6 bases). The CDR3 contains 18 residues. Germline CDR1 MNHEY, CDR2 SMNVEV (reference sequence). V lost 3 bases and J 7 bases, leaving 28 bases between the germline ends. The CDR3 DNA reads TGTGCCAGCAGTTTTCAAGGACTGCGGACAGACGACGTTAGTGAGCAGTACTTC. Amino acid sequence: CASSFQGLRTDDVSEQYF.